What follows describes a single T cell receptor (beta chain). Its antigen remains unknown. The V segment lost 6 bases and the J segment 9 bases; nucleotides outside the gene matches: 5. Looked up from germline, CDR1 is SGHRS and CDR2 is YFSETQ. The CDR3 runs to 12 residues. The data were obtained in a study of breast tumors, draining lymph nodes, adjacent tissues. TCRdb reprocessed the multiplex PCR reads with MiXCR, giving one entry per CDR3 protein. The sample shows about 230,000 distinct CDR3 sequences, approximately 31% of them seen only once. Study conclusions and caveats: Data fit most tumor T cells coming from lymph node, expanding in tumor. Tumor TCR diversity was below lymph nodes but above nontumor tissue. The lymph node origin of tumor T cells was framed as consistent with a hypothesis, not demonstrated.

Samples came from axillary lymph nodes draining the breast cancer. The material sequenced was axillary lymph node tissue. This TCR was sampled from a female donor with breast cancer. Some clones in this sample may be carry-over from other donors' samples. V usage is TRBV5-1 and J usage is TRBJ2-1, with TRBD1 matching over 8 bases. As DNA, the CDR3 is TGCGCCAGCACGAGGACAGGGTTTGAGCAGTTCTTC. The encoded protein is CASTRTGFEQFF.